The T cell receptor beta chain under discussion was sequenced for a study of blood T cell repertoires in COVID-19. Overall study context: Samples representing acute and convalescent COVID-19 were sourced from the United States, Italy and Spain. In each case, the material was cDNA or gDNA derived from T cells, B-cell-depleted T cells, or PBMCs.

Per the authors' pipeline: Using reference gene primer amplification, nucleated cell counts were estimated. TCRdb's copy holds only in-frame clones and misses some; the assay was immunoSEQ multiplex PCR. The V and J calls and clone size were taken over from that table, and D and trimming were inferred from the DNA. This table has under 35,000 clones, around 90% appearing once. The germline gives CDR1 LNHDA, CDR2 SQIVND (reference sequence). V was trimmed by 6 bases and J by 2 bases, leaving 7 bases between them. This CDR3 region has 12 residues. This sequence joins TRBV19 and TRBJ1-2; unclear D gene. The TCR originated in a woman aged 50 to 60 with active COVID-19. What was sequenced was peripheral blood. The CDR3 sequence is CASRGGNYGYTF. In nucleotides, the CDR3 is TGTGCCAGTAGGGGAGGGAACTATGGCTACACCTTC.